The present T cell receptor (beta chain) was sequenced within a study of T-cell reconstitution after alpha-beta-depleted transplantation in children. Study outcomes and limitations: After one year, T-cell counts and TCRbeta diversity mostly came from new T cells. Reportedly, only several hundred clones from non-depleted graft cells drove alpha-beta T-cell counts at about two months. Some patients' high day-60 TCRbeta diversity was attributed to recipient cells surviving conditioning.

Unique molecular identifiers were incorporated during preparation of the TCRbeta library. MiXCR was run by TCRdb on the PCR reads, yielding one entry per CDR3 protein. The sample records 70,000 to 95,000 distinct CDR3 sequences, about 14% being singletons. CDR3 size: 14 residues. The V and J ends lost 3 bases and 8 bases respectively, with 17 bases between them. Germline loops: CDR1 DFQATT, CDR2 SNEGSKA (reference sequence). With regard to this clonotype: Its antigen is as yet unknown.

This TCR came from a male patient between 2 and 15 years old who had a stem cell transplant for acute lymphoblastic leukemia, so the T cells may come from the graft donor. The gene calls are TRBV20-1 and TRBJ2-1; D is unclear. The source was PBMCs, mostly from graft donor cells, collected 180 days after TCRalphabeta/CD19-depleted stem cell transplant. The CDR3 region has the DNA TGCAGTGCTAGGGACCTACGGGCCGAGGATGAGCAGTTCTTC. Translated: CSARDLRAEDEQFF.